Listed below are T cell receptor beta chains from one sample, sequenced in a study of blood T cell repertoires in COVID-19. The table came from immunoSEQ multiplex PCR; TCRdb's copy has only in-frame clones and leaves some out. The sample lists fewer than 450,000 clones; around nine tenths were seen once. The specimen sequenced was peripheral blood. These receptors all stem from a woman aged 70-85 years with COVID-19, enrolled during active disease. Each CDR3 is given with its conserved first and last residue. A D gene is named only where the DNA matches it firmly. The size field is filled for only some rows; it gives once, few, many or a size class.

cdr3_aa: CASLKGGGTGELFF; cdr3_nt: TGTGCCAGCCTTAAGGGCGGGGGCACCGGGGAGCTGTTTTTT; j_call: TRBJ2-2; clone_size: -; d_call: TRBD2; cdr3_length: 14; v_call: TRBV28
cdr3_aa: CAIQGTSYNEQFF; cdr3_nt: TGTGCCATCCAGGGAACCTCCTACAATGAGCAGTTCTTC; j_call: TRBJ2-1; clone_size: few; d_call: -; cdr3_length: 13; v_call: TRBV10-3
cdr3_aa: CASSPDFQGSQPQHF; cdr3_nt: TGTGCCAGCTCACCAGATTTCCAGGGGAGTCAGCCCCAGCATTTT; j_call: TRBJ1-5; clone_size: once; d_call: -; cdr3_length: 15; v_call: TRBV18
cdr3_aa: CASSPDALAGSDTQYF; cdr3_nt: TGTGCCAGCAGCCCCGACGCGCTAGCGGGGTCAGATACGCAGTATTTT; j_call: TRBJ2-3; clone_size: -; d_call: TRBD2; cdr3_length: 16; v_call: TRBV7-2
cdr3_aa: CSARRYNEQFF; cdr3_nt: TGCAGTGCTAGACGGTACAATGAGCAGTTCTTC; j_call: TRBJ2-1; clone_size: -; d_call: -; cdr3_length: 11; v_call: TRBV20-1
cdr3_aa: CASSDRASDTQYF; cdr3_nt: TGCGCCAGCAGCGACAGGGCTTCAGATACGCAGTATTTT; j_call: TRBJ2-3; clone_size: -; d_call: TRBD1; cdr3_length: 13; v_call: TRBV5-1
cdr3_aa: CASREQGADYGYTF; cdr3_nt: TGTGCCAGCAGAGAACAGGGGGCCGACTATGGCTACACCTTC; j_call: TRBJ1-2; clone_size: -; d_call: TRBD1; cdr3_length: 14; v_call: TRBV2
cdr3_aa: CASSGGTRLYTGELFF; cdr3_nt: TGTGCCAGTAGCGGCGGGACTCGTTTATACACCGGGGAGCTGTTTTTT; j_call: TRBJ2-2; clone_size: -; d_call: -; cdr3_length: 16; v_call: TRBV19
cdr3_aa: CASSSGTGENQPQHF; cdr3_nt: TGTGCCAGCAGTTCCGGGACAGGGGAGAATCAGCCCCAGCATTTT; j_call: TRBJ1-5; clone_size: -; d_call: TRBD1; cdr3_length: 15; v_call: TRBV9
cdr3_aa: CASSPGQGNQPQHF; cdr3_nt: TGTGCCAGTAGTCCGGGACAGGGGAATCAGCCCCAGCATTTT; j_call: TRBJ1-5; clone_size: -; d_call: TRBD1; cdr3_length: 14; v_call: TRBV19
cdr3_aa: CASSYGDTQYF; cdr3_nt: TGTGCCAGCAGTTACGGAGATACGCAGTATTTT; j_call: TRBJ2-3; clone_size: once; d_call: -; cdr3_length: 11; v_call: TRBV25-1
cdr3_aa: CASSLDRGGGYTF; cdr3_nt: TGTGCCAGCAGCCTCGACAGGGGTGGTGGCTACACCTTC; j_call: TRBJ1-2; clone_size: -; d_call: TRBD1; cdr3_length: 13; v_call: TRBV3-1/TRBV3-2
cdr3_aa: CASSERDRERAFF; cdr3_nt: TGTGCCAGCAGTGAGAGGGACAGGGAGAGAGCTTTCTTT; j_call: TRBJ1-1; clone_size: -; d_call: TRBD1; cdr3_length: 13; v_call: TRBV6-4
cdr3_aa: CASIGTGGEYEQYF; cdr3_nt: TGTGCCAGCATTGGGACAGGGGGCGAGTACGAGCAGTACTTC; j_call: TRBJ2-7; clone_size: -; d_call: TRBD1; cdr3_length: 14; v_call: TRBV27
cdr3_aa: CASSLSSGHYNSPLHF; cdr3_nt: TGTGCCAGCAGTTTATCATCAGGACACTATAATTCACCCCTCCACTTT; j_call: TRBJ1-6; clone_size: -; d_call: -; cdr3_length: 16; v_call: TRBV27
cdr3_aa: CASSYRDRGDTEAFF; cdr3_nt: TGTGCCAGCAGTTACAGGGACAGGGGAGATACTGAAGCTTTCTTT; j_call: TRBJ1-1; clone_size: -; d_call: TRBD1; cdr3_length: 15; v_call: TRBV6-5
cdr3_aa: CASSYRLAGGWGQETQYF; cdr3_nt: TGTGCCAGCAGCTATAGACTAGCGGGGGGTTGGGGCCAAGAGACCCAGTACTTC; j_call: TRBJ2-5; clone_size: -; d_call: TRBD2; cdr3_length: 18; v_call: TRBV7-8
cdr3_aa: CASRRDSNSPLHF; cdr3_nt: TGTGCCAGCAGACGGGACAGTAATTCACCCCTCCACTTT; j_call: TRBJ1-6; clone_size: -; d_call: TRBD1; cdr3_length: 13; v_call: TRBV5-6
cdr3_aa: CASSGTVKGDTQYF; cdr3_nt: TGTGCCAGCTCGGGGACAGTCAAGGGAGATACGCAGTATTTT; j_call: TRBJ2-3; clone_size: -; d_call: TRBD1; cdr3_length: 14; v_call: TRBV28
cdr3_aa: CASQSQGYGYTF; cdr3_nt: TGTGCCAGCCAATCTCAGGGTTATGGCTACACCTTC; j_call: TRBJ1-2; clone_size: -; d_call: -; cdr3_length: 12; v_call: TRBV19
cdr3_aa: CASSSPVPLGAQYF; cdr3_nt: TGTGCCAGCAGCTCCCCCGTCCCACTAGGCGCGCAGTATTTT; j_call: TRBJ2-3; clone_size: -; d_call: -; cdr3_length: 14; v_call: TRBV9
cdr3_aa: CASSTPGTGSEKLFF; cdr3_nt: TGTGCCAGCAGTACCCCCGGGACAGGGTCTGAAAAACTGTTTTTT; j_call: TRBJ1-4; clone_size: -; d_call: TRBD1; cdr3_length: 15; v_call: TRBV27